These T cell receptor beta chains were read from a single sample in a study of memory CD4+ T cells and cytomegalovirus serostatus. Sequencing was performed with immunoSEQ multiplex PCR; in TCRdb, only in-frame clones are kept and a portion is missing. The profile shows 40,000 to 55,000 clones, 60% to 80% of them singletons. The specimen was memory CD4+ T cells from blood. The origin of the receptors is an adult in good health and CMV-seronegative. The CDR3 runs from the conserved cysteine through the conserved F or W. D genes are given only for firm matches. Rows give clone size only sometimes, using once, few, many, or a class for an expanded clone.

clone size,V gene,D gene,CDR3 length,J gene,CDR3 protein,CDR3 DNA
NA,TRBV14,NA,14,TRBJ1-1,CASSQRTAGAEAFF,TGTGCCAGCAGCCAAAGGACAGCTGGCGCTGAAGCTTTCTTT
NA,TRBV10-1,TRBD2,15,TRBJ2-2,CASSPGGRDTGELFF,TGCGCCAGCAGCCCGGGAGGCCGGGACACCGGGGAGCTGTTTTTT
NA,TRBV11-2,NA,13,TRBJ1-1,CASSSTLNTEAFF,TGTGCCAGCAGCTCTACACTAAACACTGAAGCTTTCTTT
NA,TRBV2,NA,13,TRBJ2-7,CASSSGGPYEQYF,TGTGCCAGCAGTTCAGGGGGGCCCTACGAGCAGTACTTC
NA,TRBV18,NA,17,TRBJ2-7,CASSPAMNPGYSYEQYF,TGTGCCAGCTCACCCGCAATGAACCCGGGGTACTCCTACGAGCAGTACTTC
NA,TRBV7-7,TRBD2,14,TRBJ2-2,CASSSSGGTGELFF,TGTGCTAGCAGCTCGTCGGGAGGGACCGGGGAGCTGTTTTTT
once,TRBV5-4,NA,16,TRBJ2-6,CASSSGWGSGANVLTF,TGTGCCAGCAGCTCGGGTTGGGGCTCTGGGGCCAACGTCCTGACTTTC
NA,TRBV11-2,TRBD1,14,TRBJ1-2,CASSHGQGNYGYTF,TGTGCCAGCAGCCACGGACAGGGGAACTATGGCTACACCTTC
NA,TRBV19,NA,14,TRBJ2-7,CASSIGGKAYEQYF,TGTGCCAGTAGTATAGGGGGCAAAGCCTACGAGCAGTACTTC
NA,TRBV19,TRBD2,16,TRBJ2-1,CASTPDRGTRNNEQFF,TGTGCCAGTACCCCTGACCGGGGGACTAGAAACAATGAGCAGTTCTTC
NA,TRBV7-6,NA,15,TRBJ2-3,CASSLGRQNTDTQYF,TGTGCCAGCAGCTTAGGGAGGCAGAACACAGATACGCAGTATTTT
NA,TRBV5-1,NA,15,TRBJ2-7,CASSFSQGLSYEQYF,TGCGCCAGCAGCTTTTCGCAGGGACTCTCCTACGAGCAGTACTTC
NA,TRBV11-2,TRBD1,12,TRBJ1-2,CASSQGGRRYTF,TGTGCCAGCAGCCAGGGGGGCAGGCGCTACACCTTC
NA,TRBV19,TRBD2,15,TRBJ2-5,CASRSGGRAGETQYF,TGTGCCAGTAGGTCTGGCGGGAGGGCTGGAGAGACCCAGTACTTC
NA,TRBV20-1,NA,11,TRBJ2-7,CSASGNYEQYF,TGCAGTGCTAGCGGGAACTACGAGCAGTACTTC
NA,TRBV5-1,NA,15,TRBJ1-1,CASSSTGVKATEAFF,TGCGCCAGCAGCTCGACCGGAGTAAAGGCGACTGAAGCTTTCTTT
medium-sized,TRBV20-1,NA,11,TRBJ1-2,CSARSLISYTF,TGCAGTGCTAGGAGCCTTATTAGCTACACCTTC
NA,TRBV7-9,NA,15,TRBJ2-1,CASSFGSGDYNEQFF,TGTGCCAGCAGCTTCGGTAGCGGAGATTACAATGAGCAGTTCTTC
NA,TRBV28,NA,15,TRBJ2-2,CASSLRSPNTGELFF,TGTGCCAGCAGTTTGAGGAGCCCGAACACCGGGGAGCTGTTTTTT
few,TRBV7-9,TRBD1,14,TRBJ1-1,CASSLNRGGTEAFF,TGTGCCAGCAGCCTCAACAGGGGTGGGACTGAAGCTTTCTTT
NA,TRBV18,NA,12,TRBJ2-2,CASSTSTGELFF,TGTGCCAGCTCAACATCCACCGGGGAGCTGTTTTTT
NA,TRBV5-5,NA,15,TRBJ2-2,CASSLDGANTGELFF,TGTGCCAGCAGCTTGGACGGGGCAAACACCGGGGAGCTGTTTTTT
NA,TRBV5-1,TRBD1,13,TRBJ2-7,CASSPGQGIEQYF,TGCGCCAGCAGCCCGGGACAGGGTATCGAGCAGTACTTC
NA,TRBV5-5,TRBD1,16,TRBJ1-2,CASSEVPGQNLYGYTF,TGTGCCAGCAGCGAAGTACCGGGACAGAACCTCTATGGCTACACCTTC
NA,TRBV20-1,NA,11,TRBJ2-7,CSARTRGEQYF,TGCAGTGCGCGCACTAGGGGCGAGCAGTACTTC
NA,TRBV6-1,TRBD1,13,TRBJ1-2,CASRPRDRDGYTF,TGTGCCAGCAGGCCCCGGGACAGGGACGGCTACACCTTC
NA,TRBV6-6,NA,15,TRBJ1-4,CASSYYLGNKEKLFF,TGTGCCAGCAGTTACTATTTGGGAAATAAGGAAAAACTGTTTTTT
NA,TRBV6-5,TRBD2,15,TRBJ2-7,CASSYSGGSSYEQYF,TGTGCCAGCAGTTACTCAGGCGGGAGCTCCTACGAGCAGTACTTC
NA,TRBV15,NA,18,TRBJ2-1,CATSRDTAAFSSYNEQFF,TGTGCCACCAGCAGAGATACGGCAGCCTTTAGCTCCTACAATGAGCAGTTCTTC
NA,TRBV11-2,NA,15,TRBJ1-1,CASSQEAGMNTEAFF,TGTGCCAGCAGCCAGGAGGCGGGCATGAACACTGAAGCTTTCTTT
NA,TRBV10-3,NA,16,TRBJ2-2,CAIRTGPRNPTGELFF,TGTGCCATTCGTACTGGGCCAAGAAATCCCACCGGGGAGCTGTTTTTT
NA,TRBV18,NA,14,TRBJ1-1,CASSPKQEGTEAFF,TGTGCCAGCTCACCAAAGCAGGAGGGCACTGAAGCTTTCTTT
NA,TRBV19,TRBD1,14,TRBJ1-2,CASRRQGLGYGYTF,TGTGCCAGTAGGCGACAGGGGCTGGGCTATGGCTACACCTTC
NA,TRBV7-9,NA,16,TRBJ1-2,CASSLQTGQANYGYTF,TGTGCCAGCAGCTTGCAGACAGGCCAAGCTAACTATGGCTACACCTTC
NA,TRBV28,TRBD1,14,TRBJ1-5,CASSRGQVNQPQHF,TGTGCCAGCAGCAGGGGACAGGTCAATCAGCCCCAGCATTTT